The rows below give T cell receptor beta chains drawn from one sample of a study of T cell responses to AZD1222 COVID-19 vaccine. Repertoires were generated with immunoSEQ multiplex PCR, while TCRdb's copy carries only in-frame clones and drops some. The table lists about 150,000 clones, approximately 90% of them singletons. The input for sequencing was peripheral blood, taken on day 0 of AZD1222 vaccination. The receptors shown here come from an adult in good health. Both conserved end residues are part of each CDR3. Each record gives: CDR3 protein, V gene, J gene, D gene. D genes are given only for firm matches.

CDR3aa: CASSQDFGYNEQFF
v_gene: TRBV3-1/TRBV3-2
j_gene: TRBJ2-1
d_gene: -

CDR3aa: CASSLSGSEQYF
v_gene: TRBV9
j_gene: TRBJ2-7
d_gene: -

CDR3aa: CADRDRAYNEQFF
v_gene: TRBV2
j_gene: TRBJ2-1
d_gene: TRBD1

CDR3aa: CAWKGTSGLHYEQYF
v_gene: TRBV30
j_gene: TRBJ2-7
d_gene: TRBD2

CDR3aa: CASSYGRPSGNTIYF
v_gene: TRBV6-6
j_gene: TRBJ1-3
d_gene: -

CDR3aa: CASSLGGFPDTQYF
v_gene: TRBV5-1
j_gene: TRBJ2-3
d_gene: -

CDR3aa: CASSLSGTTGELFF
v_gene: TRBV28
j_gene: TRBJ2-2
d_gene: -

CDR3aa: CASSIWGQGCTGELFF
v_gene: TRBV21-1
j_gene: TRBJ2-2
d_gene: -

CDR3aa: CASSLAAGYTEAFF
v_gene: TRBV7-9
j_gene: TRBJ1-1
d_gene: -

CDR3aa: CASSVGLGVILPGTGELFF
v_gene: TRBV9
j_gene: TRBJ2-2
d_gene: -

CDR3aa: CASRRGQGVGNTEAFF
v_gene: TRBV25-1
j_gene: TRBJ1-1
d_gene: TRBD1

CDR3aa: CASSGNNYGYTF
v_gene: TRBV19
j_gene: TRBJ1-2
d_gene: -

CDR3aa: CASSLQGGHQPQHF
v_gene: TRBV5-4
j_gene: TRBJ1-5
d_gene: -

CDR3aa: CASRPEIDGSYEQYF
v_gene: TRBV5-1
j_gene: TRBJ2-7
d_gene: -

CDR3aa: CATSDLQHPGPHPNEQFF
v_gene: TRBV24-1
j_gene: TRBJ2-1
d_gene: -

CDR3aa: CASSLEGSGNTIYF
v_gene: TRBV7-2
j_gene: TRBJ1-3
d_gene: -

CDR3aa: CASSESTGSRKTQYF
v_gene: TRBV10-1
j_gene: TRBJ2-5
d_gene: -

CDR3aa: CASSQGTRDSGNTIYF
v_gene: TRBV4-3
j_gene: TRBJ1-3
d_gene: -

CDR3aa: CASTDRRGTEAFF
v_gene: TRBV19
j_gene: TRBJ1-1
d_gene: -

CDR3aa: CASSLDGSSYEQYF
v_gene: TRBV5-1
j_gene: TRBJ2-7
d_gene: -

CDR3aa: CASTFRLAGEDEQFF
v_gene: TRBV11-2
j_gene: TRBJ2-1
d_gene: TRBD2

CDR3aa: CAKTIAPGGYNEQFF
v_gene: TRBV19
j_gene: TRBJ2-1
d_gene: -

CDR3aa: CASSLDPNAGGYTF
v_gene: TRBV7-9
j_gene: TRBJ1-2
d_gene: -

CDR3aa: CASSRQGAFYNEQFF
v_gene: TRBV6-2/TRBV6-3
j_gene: TRBJ2-1
d_gene: TRBD1

CDR3aa: CASSQALGSGANVLTF
v_gene: TRBV4-3
j_gene: TRBJ2-6
d_gene: -

CDR3aa: CASRWSGGSGNTIYF
v_gene: TRBV25-1
j_gene: TRBJ1-3
d_gene: TRBD1

CDR3aa: CASSQDLFSGQPQHF
v_gene: TRBV4-1
j_gene: TRBJ1-5
d_gene: -

CDR3aa: CASSGDGYNEQFF
v_gene: TRBV18
j_gene: TRBJ2-1
d_gene: -

CDR3aa: CASSLGFPTAEQYF
v_gene: TRBV7-2
j_gene: TRBJ2-7
d_gene: -

CDR3aa: CASSQDGVAEGSYNEQFF
v_gene: TRBV4-3
j_gene: TRBJ2-1
d_gene: -

CDR3aa: CASSPDGGDTQYF
v_gene: TRBV27
j_gene: TRBJ2-3
d_gene: -

CDR3aa: CASSLNRATEAFF
v_gene: TRBV12-3/TRBV12-4
j_gene: TRBJ1-1
d_gene: -

CDR3aa: CAIRDPRAGDYGYTF
v_gene: TRBV10-3
j_gene: TRBJ1-2
d_gene: -

CDR3aa: CASSYSRGAGNSYEQYF
v_gene: TRBV6-2/TRBV6-3
j_gene: TRBJ2-7
d_gene: -

CDR3aa: CASSLGQGASYEQYF
v_gene: TRBV27
j_gene: TRBJ2-7
d_gene: TRBD1

CDR3aa: CASSLASVPSYEQYF
v_gene: TRBV11-2
j_gene: TRBJ2-7
d_gene: -

CDR3aa: CASSPGLAAHNEQFF
v_gene: TRBV18
j_gene: TRBJ2-1
d_gene: TRBD2

CDR3aa: CASSHPSGTGNTEAFF
v_gene: TRBV5-1
j_gene: TRBJ1-1
d_gene: TRBD1

CDR3aa: CASSLLSQETQYF
v_gene: TRBV5-1
j_gene: TRBJ2-5
d_gene: -

CDR3aa: CASSTRVAKNIQYF
v_gene: TRBV6-6
j_gene: TRBJ2-4
d_gene: -